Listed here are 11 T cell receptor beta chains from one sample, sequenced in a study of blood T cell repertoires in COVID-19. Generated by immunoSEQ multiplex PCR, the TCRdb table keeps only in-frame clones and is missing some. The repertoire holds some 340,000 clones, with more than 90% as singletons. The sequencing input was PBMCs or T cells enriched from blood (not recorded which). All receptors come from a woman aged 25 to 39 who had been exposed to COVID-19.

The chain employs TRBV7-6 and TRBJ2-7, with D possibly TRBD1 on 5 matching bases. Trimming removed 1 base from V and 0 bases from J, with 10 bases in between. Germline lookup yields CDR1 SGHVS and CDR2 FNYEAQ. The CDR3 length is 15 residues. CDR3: CASSLDPTGSYEQYF. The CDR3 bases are TGTGCCAGCAGCTTAGACCCCACAGGCTCCTACGAGCAGTACTTC. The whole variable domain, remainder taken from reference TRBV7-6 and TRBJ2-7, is GAGVSQSPRYKVTKRGQDVALRCDPISGHVSLYWYRQALGQGPEFLTYFNYEAQQDKSGLPNDRFSAERPEGSISTLTIQRTEQRDSAMYRCASSLDPTGSYEQYFGPGTRLTVT.

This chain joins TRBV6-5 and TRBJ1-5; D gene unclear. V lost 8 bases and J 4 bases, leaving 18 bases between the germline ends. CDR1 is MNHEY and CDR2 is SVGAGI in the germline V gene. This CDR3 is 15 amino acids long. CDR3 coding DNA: TGTGCCAGCTTCATTTTACATGGAGGTAATCAGCCCCAGCATTTT. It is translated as CASFILHGGNQPQHF.

For the CDR3, the DNA is TGTGCCAGCAGCTTAGGACAGTTTAATTCACCCCTCCACTTT. This gives the protein CASSLGQFNSPLHF. The chain has TRBV7-8 and TRBJ1-6; D perhaps matches TRBD1 (5 bases). The CDR3 covers 14 residues. V lost 1 base and J lost 6, with 7 bases in between. CDR1 is SGHVS and CDR2 is FQNEAQ in the germline V gene.

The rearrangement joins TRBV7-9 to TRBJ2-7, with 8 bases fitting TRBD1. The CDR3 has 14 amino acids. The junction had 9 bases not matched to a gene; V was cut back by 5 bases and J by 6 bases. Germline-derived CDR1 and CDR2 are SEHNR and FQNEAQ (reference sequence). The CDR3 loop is CASSPRTGRSEQYF. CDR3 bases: TGTGCCAGCAGCCCAAGGACAGGGCGTAGCGAGCAGTACTTC.

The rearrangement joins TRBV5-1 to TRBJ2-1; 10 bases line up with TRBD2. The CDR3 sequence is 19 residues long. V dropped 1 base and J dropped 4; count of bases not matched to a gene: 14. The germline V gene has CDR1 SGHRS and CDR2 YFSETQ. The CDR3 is CASSLFLAGVIRDYNEQFF. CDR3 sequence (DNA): TGCGCCAGCAGCTTGTTTCTAGCGGGGGTGATCCGTGATTACAATGAGCAGTTCTTC.

The CDR3 loop is CASSEGQGYGYTF. CDR3 DNA: TGTGCCAGCAGCGAGGGACAGGGTTATGGCTACACCTTC. The V gene is TRBV5-4, the J gene TRBJ1-2; TRBD1 aligns across 9 bases. Germline lookup yields CDR1 SGHNT and CDR2 YYREEE (reference sequence). This CDR3 spans 13 amino acids. V trimming: 4 bases; J trimming: 5 bases; junction bases outside the gene matches: 3.

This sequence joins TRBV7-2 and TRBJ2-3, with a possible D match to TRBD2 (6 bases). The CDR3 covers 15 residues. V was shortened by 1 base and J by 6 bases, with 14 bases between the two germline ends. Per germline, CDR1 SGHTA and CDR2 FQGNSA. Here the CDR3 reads CASSLGGLGGDTQYF. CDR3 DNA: TGTGCCAGCAGCTTAGGGGGACTTGGCGGGGATACGCAGTATTTT.

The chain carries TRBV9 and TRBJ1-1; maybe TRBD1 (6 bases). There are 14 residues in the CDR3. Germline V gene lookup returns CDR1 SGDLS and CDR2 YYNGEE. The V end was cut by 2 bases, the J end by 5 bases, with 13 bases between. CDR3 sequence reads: CASSVKQQGTEAFF. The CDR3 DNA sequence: TGTGCCAGCAGCGTGAAACAACAGGGAACTGAAGCTTTCTTT.

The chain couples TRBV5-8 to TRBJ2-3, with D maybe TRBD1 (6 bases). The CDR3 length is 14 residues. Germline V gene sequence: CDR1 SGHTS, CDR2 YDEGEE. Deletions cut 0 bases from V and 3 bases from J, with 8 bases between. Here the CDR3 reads CASSLGTVTDTQYF. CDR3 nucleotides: TGTGCCAGCAGCTTGGGGACAGTAACAGATACGCAGTATTTT.

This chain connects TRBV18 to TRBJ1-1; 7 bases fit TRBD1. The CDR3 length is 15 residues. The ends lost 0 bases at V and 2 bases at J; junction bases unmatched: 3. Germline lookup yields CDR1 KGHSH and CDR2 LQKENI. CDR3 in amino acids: CASSPPGTANTEAFF. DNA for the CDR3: TGTGCCAGCTCACCACCGGGGACAGCCAACACTGAAGCTTTCTTT.

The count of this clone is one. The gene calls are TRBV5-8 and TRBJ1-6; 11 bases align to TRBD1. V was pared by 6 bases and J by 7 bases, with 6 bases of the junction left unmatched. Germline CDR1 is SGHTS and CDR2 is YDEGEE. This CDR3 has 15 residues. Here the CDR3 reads CASNRRDRGNSPLHF. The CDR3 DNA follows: TGTGCCAGCAACCGGAGGGACAGGGGGAATTCACCCCTCCACTTT.